The clone carrying this T cell receptor (beta chain) was counted at least ten times. The V end lost 5 bases, the J end lost 9 bases, and 8 bases lay between the germline ends. Germline V CDR1 and CDR2: SGHVS, FNYEAQ. This CDR3 has 12 residues. TCRdb redid the calling of the 5' RACE reads with MiXCR, one entry per CDR3 protein. The sample carries tens of thousands of distinct CDR3 sequences, roughly 9% recorded once. This record belongs to a study of early T cells in non-severe SARS-CoV-2 infection. The J gene is TRBJ1-6, the V gene TRBV7-6; weak D call: TRBD1 (5 bases). This clonotype was sampled from an adult who was a healthcare worker with PCR-confirmed SARS-CoV-2 infection or an uninfected control (not recorded which). This sample comprised whole blood, obtained at baseline. As DNA, the CDR3 is TGTGCCAGCAGCGGGCAGGGTTCACCCCTCCACTTT. Translating gives CASSGQGSPLHF.